These T cell receptor beta chains were read from a single sample in a study of T cells after yellow fever vaccination. TCRdb called the 5' RACE reads again in MiXCR, with one record for every CDR3 protein. The table shows about 320,000 distinct CDR3 sequences, with 3.5% to 5% occurring only once. Sequencing used PBMCs, obtained 15 days after the yellow fever booster vaccination. These receptors were taken from a man younger than 35 who received the YFV17D yellow fever vaccine. The CDR3 runs from the conserved cysteine through the conserved F or W. D genes are given only for firm matches. Clone size is shown for a subset of rows, as once, few, many or a class of expanded clone.

cdr3_aa cdr3_nt v_call d_call clone_size j_call
CSANSAGQGNEKLFF TGCAGTGCGAACTCCGCGGGACAGGGGAATGAAAAACTGTTTTTT TRBV20-1 TRBD1 few TRBJ1-4
CSAREGLEGWNDGYTF TGCAGTGCTAGAGAGGGGTTGGAGGGGTGGAACGATGGCTACACCTTC TRBV20-1 . many TRBJ1-2
CASSTRQPRGFNEQFF TGTGCCAGTAGTACAAGACAGCCACGTGGATTCAATGAGCAGTTCTTC TRBV19 . . TRBJ2-1
CASSLGERGYEQYF TGTGCCAGCAGCTTAGGTGAACGGGGCTACGAGCAGTACTTC TRBV7-3 . . TRBJ2-7
CASSPGTSGGPAVTQYF TGCGCCAGCAGCCCTGGGACTAGCGGGGGCCCGGCGGTGACCCAGTACTTC TRBV5-1 TRBD2 many TRBJ2-5
CASSPGIGATNEKLFF TGTGCCAGCAGCCCAGGAATAGGAGCAACTAATGAAAAACTGTTTTTT TRBV5-6 . few TRBJ1-4
CASSLTWARALSGNTIYF TGTGCCAGCAGTTTAACGTGGGCCAGGGCCCTCTCTGGAAACACCATATATTTT TRBV12-3/TRBV12-4 . many TRBJ1-3
CASSGGTGGYTF TGTGCCAGCAGCGGCGGGACAGGCGGCTACACCTTC TRBV5-6 TRBD1 few TRBJ1-2
CASSFIQGDQPQHF TGTGCCAGCAGCTTCATACAGGGGGATCAGCCCCAGCATTTT TRBV5-5 TRBD1 many TRBJ1-5
CASRKDLTLYEQYF TGTGCCAGCAGAAAGGACCTCACACTGTACGAGCAGTACTTC TRBV5-4 . few TRBJ2-7
CASSNGGFGYGYTF TGTGCCAGCAGCAACGGCGGGTTCGGCTATGGCTACACCTTC TRBV7-3 . . TRBJ1-2
CASSLTGKETQYF TGCGCCAGCAGCCTGACAGGAAAAGAGACCCAGTACTTC TRBV4-1 . . TRBJ2-5
CASSSGTTSNQPQHF TGTGCCAGCAGCTCCGGGACTACGTCCAATCAGCCCCAGCATTTT TRBV6-6 . many TRBJ1-5
CATAGVGANVLTF TGCGCCACTGCTGGGGTTGGGGCCAACGTCCTGACTTTC TRBV4-1 . many TRBJ2-6
CSPRGGNTEAFF TGCAGCCCAAGAGGGGGGAACACTGAAGCTTTCTTT TRBV20-1 . many TRBJ1-1
CAITRPNTGELFF TGTGCCATCACCAGACCGAACACCGGGGAGCTGTTTTTT TRBV10-3 . many TRBJ2-2
CASSRLAGGPNEQFF TGTGCCAGCAGCCGACTAGCGGGGGGCCCCAATGAGCAGTTCTTC TRBV7-2 TRBD2 many TRBJ2-1
CASSLSITGWDETQYF TGTGCCAGCAGTTTAAGCATTACAGGATGGGATGAGACCCAGTACTTC TRBV7-9 . few TRBJ2-5
CASAWQGGTYEQYF TGTGCCAGCGCATGGCAGGGGGGGACCTACGAGCAGTACTTC TRBV7-2 . many TRBJ2-7
CASSSDQETQYF TGTGCCAGCAGCTCCGACCAAGAGACCCAGTACTTC TRBV7-6 . few TRBJ2-5
CAISESGRGMSYNEQFF TGTGCCATCAGTGAGTCGGGAAGGGGTATGTCCTACAATGAGCAGTTCTTC TRBV10-3 . few TRBJ2-1
CASSQDYRATGELFF TGCGCCAGCAGCCAAGATTACAGGGCCACCGGGGAGCTGTTTTTT TRBV4-1 . . TRBJ2-2
CASSPSNAETQYF TGTGCCAGCAGCCCCAGTAACGCAGAGACCCAGTACTTC TRBV6-5 . many TRBJ2-5
CASSQEQGPQETQYF TGTGCCAGCAGCCAAGAACAGGGCCCCCAAGAGACCCAGTACTTC TRBV4-2 . many TRBJ2-5
CASSYALPTYEQYF TGTGCCAGCAGTTACGCGCTCCCCACCTACGAGCAGTACTTC TRBV6-5 . . TRBJ2-7
CASSGLPGELFF TGTGCCAGTAGTGGCCTCCCCGGGGAGCTGTTTTTT TRBV19 . . TRBJ2-2
CASSLVAGDPDTQYF TGTGCCAGCAGCTTGGTAGCGGGGGATCCCGATACGCAGTATTTT TRBV7-9 TRBD2 many TRBJ2-3
CASSTTTGGGGDTQYF TGCGCCAGCAGCACGACTACAGGGGGCGGTGGGGATACGCAGTATTTT TRBV5-1 TRBD1 . TRBJ2-3
CASGLVTGSTYEQYF TGTGCTAGTGGTTTGGTAACAGGGAGTACCTACGAGCAGTACTTC TRBV12-5 . . TRBJ2-7
CATSDKLDTQYF TGTGCCACCAGTGACAAGCTAGATACGCAGTATTTT TRBV24-1 . many TRBJ2-3
CASSLSVAGTEKLFF TGTGCCAGCAGTCTTAGTGTGGCAGGGACGGAAAAACTGTTTTTT TRBV12-3/TRBV12-4 . many TRBJ1-4
CASSQGLHHPGKDTQYF TGTGCCAGCAGCCAGGGTCTTCACCACCCCGGGAAGGATACGCAGTATTTT TRBV3-1 . many TRBJ2-3
CASSLVHREETQYF TGTGCCAGCAGCTTAGTCCACAGGGAGGAGACCCAGTACTTC TRBV7-2 . many TRBJ2-5
CASSPETGVRKLFF TGTGCCAGCTCACCTGAGACAGGGGTGAGAAAACTGTTTTTT TRBV18 TRBD1 few TRBJ1-4
CASSLDSRGSAFF TGCGCCAGCAGCTTGGATTCCAGGGGTTCAGCTTTCTTT TRBV5-1 . many TRBJ1-1
CASSQGPSGGPDTQYF TGCGCCAGCAGCCAAGGTCCTAGCGGGGGTCCAGATACGCAGTATTTT TRBV4-3 TRBD2 few TRBJ2-3
CASRPDTFTETQYF TGTGCCAGCAGGCCTGACACCTTTACTGAGACCCAGTACTTC TRBV5-4 . . TRBJ2-5
CASSDLYQETQYF TGCGCCAGCAGCGACCTTTACCAAGAGACCCAGTACTTC TRBV5-1 . . TRBJ2-5
CASSQRPFGGTDTQYF TGCGCCAGCAGCCAGAGACCTTTCGGGGGCACAGATACGCAGTATTTT TRBV5-1 . few TRBJ2-3
CASTRTDLDYGYTF TGTGCCAGCACCAGGACAGATCTAGACTATGGCTACACCTTC TRBV7-9 . many TRBJ1-2
CASSFTFVGPTVGDTQYF TGTGCCAGCAGCTTTACGTTCGTAGGGCCAACGGTGGGAGATACGCAGTATTTT TRBV5-6 . many TRBJ2-3
CASSPRTGDKAEAFF TGTGCCAGCAGCCCGCGGACAGGGGATAAGGCTGAAGCTTTCTTT TRBV4-2 TRBD1 many TRBJ1-1
CASSLSGGPQETQYF TGTGCCAGCAGCTTGAGCGGGGGACCTCAAGAGACCCAGTACTTC TRBV7-2 TRBD2 many TRBJ2-5
CASSQRTNEKLFF TGTGCCAGCAGCCAAAGAACTAATGAAAAACTGTTTTTT TRBV3-1 . . TRBJ1-4
CAISRQGPQETQYF TGTGCCATCAGTCGGCAGGGGCCCCAAGAGACCCAGTACTTC TRBV10-3 . many TRBJ2-5